This TCR beta chain comes out of a study of T cell responses to AZD1222 COVID-19 vaccine. Only in-frame clones appear in the TCRdb table, and some are missing; sequencing was by immunoSEQ multiplex PCR. The data contain tens of thousands of clones, just under 90% of them seen just once; the ten biggest clones take up over 2.5%. Looked up from germline, CDR1 is SGHRS and CDR2 is YFSETQ. The CDR3 runs to 13 residues. Trimming cost V 0 bases and J 5 bases, with 8 bases left between them. General observations from the study: Vaccine-associated CD4 TCRs ranged over spike, dominating at 160-218 and 743-854. When two AZD1222 doses had been given, Spike-specific TCR breadth and depth rose. Donors skewed white British and female; clonal diversity was possibly underestimated. Among spike-specific TCRs, nearly half reportedly target unmutated variant regions.

On this clone itself: Its specificity is unknown.

The sequenced sample was peripheral blood, obtained on day 0 of MenACWY control vaccination. This sequence originates from an adult in good health. The chain is built from TRBV5-1 and TRBJ2-5; no clear D gene. The CDR3 sequence is CASSLAETETQYF. Here the CDR3 DNA reads TGCGCCAGCAGCTTGGCCGAGACTGAGACCCAGTACTTC.